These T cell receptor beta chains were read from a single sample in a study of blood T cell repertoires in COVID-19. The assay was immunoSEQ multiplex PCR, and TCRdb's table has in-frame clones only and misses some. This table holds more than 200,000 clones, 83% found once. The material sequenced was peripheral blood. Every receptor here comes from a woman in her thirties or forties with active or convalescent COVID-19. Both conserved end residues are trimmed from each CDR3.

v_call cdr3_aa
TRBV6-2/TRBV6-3 ASSDLAGDGYEQY
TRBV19 ASMRRATNEKLF
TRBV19 ASSRGQGAAGNTIY
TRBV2 ASRTGGGSEQY
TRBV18 ASSPPTVNTEAF
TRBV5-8 ASTLTGQGFSYEQY
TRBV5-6 ASRPLSGNTIY
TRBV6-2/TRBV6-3 ASSYPGDQPQH
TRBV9 ASSVASQGAQNYGYT
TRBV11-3 ASSLPTGNEQY
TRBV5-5 ASSGTTGVYGYT